These 18 T cell receptor beta chains came from one sample sequenced in a study of shared clonotypes between healthy human individuals (dated by TCRdb to between 2020 and 2021). The method behind the library was the immunoSEQ multiplex PCR assay. The source is immuneACCESS, and TCRdb retained only in-frame sequences with V and J called. Part of the clones is not carried over; for the studies checked, unresolved V genes explain less than half of this, and the remainder is unexplained. The sample table holds approximately 1.4 million clones, of which 95% to 99% were seen once. Of the sample, roughly 0.42% is held by the ten largest clones. Sequenced sample: naive CD4+ T cells sorted from blood. The cell subset or site label here, explained by the study, means: CD45RA+ positively selected. These receptors all come from a man younger than 40 in good health.

This chain links TRBV5-1 with TRBJ2-5, with D perhaps matching TRBD1 (6 bases). Between the trimmed V and J ends, which lost 5 bases and 3 bases, there was a span of 14 bases. The germline CDR1 and CDR2 sequences are SGHRS and YFSETQ. The CDR3 loop spans 14 amino acids. CDR3: CASSSGTWEETQYF. The CDR3, as DNA: TGCGCCAGCAGTTCCGGGACATGGGAAGAGACCCAGTACTTC.

CDR3 region: CASSESVWGADTQYF. CDR3 nucleotides: TGCGCCAGCAGTGAGTCAGTATGGGGCGCAGATACGCAGTATTTT. The chain carries TRBV10-1 and TRBJ2-3; D possibly corresponds to TRBD1 (5 bases). CDR1 is WNHNN and CDR2 is SYGVQD in the germline V gene (reference sequence). This CDR3 is 15 amino acids long. Trimming stripped 0 bases from V and 4 bases from J, with 11 bases between.

The chain employs TRBV7-2 and TRBJ2-1; D gene uncertain. The CDR3 spans 17 residues. The V gene lost 0 bases and the J gene lost 2 bases, with 14 bases spanning the gap. Germline V gives CDR1 SGHTA, CDR2 FQGNSA. The CDR3 DNA follows: TGTGCCAGCAGCTTAGCGGTAGCAGGTGGGCCCTACAATGAGCAGTTCTTC. Protein product: CASSLAVAGGPYNEQFF.

The chain carries TRBV14 and TRBJ1-1; D unclear. This CDR3 region has 13 residues. Looked up from germline, CDR1 is SGHDN and CDR2 is FVKESK. Trimming removed 2 bases at V and 1 base at J, with 5 bases between. CDR3 DNA: TGTGCCAGCAGCCAAACAACGAACACTGAAGCTTTCTTT. It codes for CASSQTTNTEAFF.

Regarding this clone: The identical CDR3 is also encoded by other nucleotide sequences in the sample. The J gene is TRBJ1-1, the V gene TRBV6-1; D is unclear. Germline V lookup: CDR1 MNHNS, CDR2 SASEGT. V lost 4 bases, J lost 2 bases, and 5 bases lay in between. CDR3 length: 12 residues. CDR3 in DNA: TGTGCCAGCAGTGTCGGAAACACTGAAGCTTTCTTT. Residues: CASSVGNTEAFF.

This clone is a singleton in its sample. J is TRBJ2-5 and V is TRBV9; 14 nucleotides line up with TRBD2. Germline lookup yields CDR1 SGDLS and CDR2 YYNGEE. CDR3 length equals 16 residues. Trimming took 3 bases from V and 4 from J; bases not matched to a gene: 5. CDR3 DNA sequence: TGTGCCAGCAGCGCAGGGACTAGCGGGAGTGCAGAGACCCAGTACTTC. This encodes CASSAGTSGSAETQYF.

V is TRBV6-1 and J is TRBJ1-1, with 9 bases identical to TRBD1. The CDR3 length is 14 residues. With V trimmed by 6 bases and J by 2 bases, 4 bases remained unmatched. Germline V lookup: CDR1 MNHNS, CDR2 SASEGT. The CDR3: CASRGTGTNTEAFF. The CDR3 DNA follows: TGTGCCAGCAGGGGGACAGGGACCAACACTGAAGCTTTCTTT.

This chain links TRBV14 with TRBJ2-5; D call uncertain. V lost 8 bases, J lost 12 bases, and 13 bases lay in between. Germline CDR1 is SGHDN and CDR2 is FVKESK. The CDR3 is made up of 10 amino acids. Here the CDR3 DNA reads TGTGCCAGCTTGCGAGACCCCAAGTACTTC. It is translated as CASLRDPKYF.

The chain links TRBV7-2 to TRBJ1-5; the match to TRBD1 covers 7 bases. The germline CDR1 and CDR2 sequences are SGHTA and FQGNSA. V was clipped by 8 bases and J by 3 bases; unmatched bases: 4. The CDR3 is 13 amino acids. This CDR3 reads CASGDRANQPQHF. Written as DNA, the CDR3 is TGTGCCAGCGGCGACAGGGCCAATCAGCCCCAGCATTTT.

V usage is TRBV28 and J usage is TRBJ2-7, with TRBD2 identical over 16 bases. Germline V gene lookup returns CDR1 MDHEN and CDR2 SYDVKM. J gave up 3 bases and V 8 bases, and 22 bases lay outside the gene matches. This CDR3 comprises 21 residues. The CDR3 region is CASFPSLRGLAGGLHNYEQYF. In DNA, the CDR3 is TGTGCCAGCTTTCCCTCTTTGAGGGGACTAGCGGGAGGGCTTCACAACTACGAGCAGTACTTC.

V and J are TRBV5-5 and TRBJ1-1; D gene ambiguous. V shed 1 base and J shed 1 base, with 8 bases lying between them. CDR3 length: 14 amino acids. CDR1 is SGHKS, CDR2 YYEKEE, per germline (reference sequence). This CDR3 reads CASSLFNRNTEAFF. For the CDR3, the DNA is TGTGCCAGCAGCTTGTTCAATCGGAACACTGAAGCTTTCTTT.

The chain combines TRBV4-3 with TRBJ2-7; D is ambiguous. The germline V and J ends were trimmed by 0 bases and 2 bases, with 8 bases remaining between them. This CDR3 has 14 residues. CDR1 is LGHNA, CDR2 YSLEER, per germline. The CDR3 protein is CASSQELTAYEQYF. DNA for the CDR3: TGCGCCAGCAGCCAAGAGTTGACGGCCTACGAGCAGTACTTC.

This clone has more than one count but fewer than ten. Different DNA sequences within this sample yield the same CDR3. The chain combines TRBV28 with TRBJ1-5, with D hard to call. There are 13 residues in the CDR3. Per the germline V gene, CDR1 is MDHEN and CDR2 is SYDVKM. V was cut by 3 bases and J by 4 bases, with 7 bases left in between. CDR3 residues: CASSFTSNQPQHF. As DNA, the CDR3 is TGTGCCAGCAGTTTTACCAGTAATCAGCCCCAGCATTTT.

Comment on this clone: One junction end disagrees with the germline gene, perhaps due to a read error. The CDR3 sequence is CASTLFRGRQGGADTQYF. The CDR3, as DNA: TGTGCCAGCACCTTATTTCGGGGCAGACAGGGTGGGGCAGATACGCAGTATTTT. This rearrangement joins TRBV7-3 to TRBJ2-3, with 7 bases matching TRBD1. Germline CDR1 reads SGHTA; CDR2 reads FQGTGA. This CDR3 comprises 18 residues.

V gene TRBV5-1 combines with J gene TRBJ2-1; 8 bases agree with TRBD2. Germline CDR1 and CDR2: SGHRS and YFSETQ. This CDR3 has 16 amino acids. J gave up 11 bases and V 0 bases, and 13 bases lay outside the gene matches. The CDR3 region has the DNA TGCGCCAGCAGCTTGGAGAGTAGCGGGACGTCAATGAAGCAGTTCTTC. Translation gives CASSLESSGTSMKQFF.

This rearrangement joins TRBV10-3 to TRBJ2-5; TRBD2 matches 7 bases. Trimming removed 6 bases from V and 5 bases from J; junction bases left unmatched: 3. CDR1 is ENHRY, CDR2 SYGVKD, per germline. This CDR3 comprises 12 residues. The CDR3 loop reads CAISGEGETQYF. As DNA, the CDR3 is TGTGCCATCAGCGGGGAGGGGGAGACCCAGTACTTC.

The rearrangement uses TRBV15 and TRBJ2-7; a possible D gene is TRBD1 (6 bases). The CDR3 extends over 14 amino acids. Looked up from germline, CDR1 is LNHNV and CDR2 is YYDKDF (reference sequence). V lost 3 bases, J lost 3 bases, and 12 bases lay in between. DNA of the CDR3: TGTGCCACCAGCAGGTCCGGGACAAGCTACGAGCAGTACTTC. This codes for CATSRSGTSYEQYF. The variable domain in full, completed from reference TRBV15 and TRBJ2-7, reads DAMVIQNPRYQVTQFGKPVTLSCSQTLNHNVMYWYQQKSSQAPKLLFHYYDKDFNNEADTPDNFQSRRPNTSFCFLDIRSPGLGDTAMYLCATSRSGTSYEQYFGPGTRLTVT.

This chain joins TRBV6-5 and TRBJ2-2; D gene unclear. The V end was cut by 6 bases, the J end by 1 base, with 9 bases between. Germline V gene lookup returns CDR1 MNHEY and CDR2 SVGAGI. CDR3 length: 14 residues. The CDR3 DNA follows: TGTGCCAGCAGACCCGGACGGAACACCGGGGAGCTGTTTTTT. It is translated as CASRPGRNTGELFF.